Listed below are T cell receptor beta chains from one sample, sequenced in a study of STAT5B mutations in CD4+ large granular lymphocyte leukemia. Profiled with immunoSEQ multiplex PCR; TCRdb holds only in-frame clones, not every one. The sample consists of roughly 48,000 clones, about 70% of them appearing once. Sequencing was done on a sample of CD4+ T cells from blood buffy coats. These receptor sequences come from a human donor in good health. Each CDR3 is given with its conserved first and last residue. The D gene is left open where the match is weak. Not every row has a clone size; where given, it reads once, few, many or a size class.

abundance: once
v_gene: TRBV11-2
d_gene: .
j_gene: TRBJ1-1
CDR3aa: CASSLQTENTEAFF
CDR3nt: TGTGCCAGCAGCCTACAGACAGAGAACACTGAAGCTTTCTTT

abundance: few
v_gene: TRBV20-1
d_gene: TRBD1
j_gene: TRBJ1-1
CDR3aa: CRTDRGTEAFF
CDR3nt: TGCAGGACTGACAGGGGCACTGAAGCTTTCTTT

abundance: .
v_gene: TRBV7-3
d_gene: TRBD2
j_gene: TRBJ2-1
CDR3aa: CASSSVAGAYNEQFF
CDR3nt: TGTGCCAGCAGCTCGGTAGCGGGGGCCTACAATGAGCAGTTCTTC

abundance: .
v_gene: TRBV13
d_gene: TRBD1
j_gene: TRBJ2-5
CDR3aa: CASSLRQGSETQYF
CDR3nt: TGTGCCAGCAGCCTTCGACAGGGAAGCGAGACCCAGTACTTC

abundance: few
v_gene: TRBV30
d_gene: .
j_gene: TRBJ2-1
CDR3aa: CAWSTSPEQFF
CDR3nt: TGTGCCTGGAGTACTAGCCCTGAGCAGTTCTTC

abundance: .
v_gene: TRBV5-1
d_gene: TRBD1
j_gene: TRBJ2-3
CDR3aa: CASSFGQDTDTQYF
CDR3nt: TGCGCCAGCAGCTTTGGACAGGACACAGATACGCAGTATTTT

abundance: few
v_gene: TRBV11-2
d_gene: .
j_gene: TRBJ1-1
CDR3aa: CASSFRPGNTEAFF
CDR3nt: TGTGCCAGCAGCTTTAGGCCGGGGAACACTGAAGCTTTCTTT

abundance: .
v_gene: TRBV30
d_gene: .
j_gene: TRBJ1-6
CDR3aa: CAWSVRRSANSPLHF
CDR3nt: TGTGCCTGGAGTGTGAGACGGAGCGCTAATTCACCCCTCCACTTT

abundance: .
v_gene: TRBV6-1
d_gene: TRBD1
j_gene: TRBJ1-5
CDR3aa: CASSEDRVQPQHF
CDR3nt: TGTGCCAGCAGTGAGGACAGGGTTCAGCCCCAGCATTTT

abundance: .
v_gene: TRBV9
d_gene: TRBD2
j_gene: TRBJ2-5
CDR3aa: CASSTTGRGGMGETQYF
CDR3nt: TGTGCCAGCAGCACCACTGGGCGCGGGGGGATGGGAGAGACCCAGTACTTC

abundance: .
v_gene: TRBV11-1
d_gene: .
j_gene: TRBJ2-2
CDR3aa: CASSFTNSPGELFF
CDR3nt: TGTGCCAGCAGCTTTACGAACAGCCCCGGGGAGCTGTTTTTT

abundance: .
v_gene: TRBV28
d_gene: .
j_gene: TRBJ2-1
CDR3aa: CASSLYDRQHNEQFF
CDR3nt: TGTGCCAGCAGTTTATATGACAGGCAACACAATGAGCAGTTCTTC

abundance: few
v_gene: TRBV29-1
d_gene: TRBD1
j_gene: TRBJ1-4
CDR3aa: CSVSQGRREKLFF
CDR3nt: TGCAGCGTCTCACAGGGGCGGCGTGAAAAACTGTTTTTT

abundance: .
v_gene: TRBV19
d_gene: .
j_gene: TRBJ2-3
CDR3aa: CASSSTVGTDTQYF
CDR3nt: TGTGCCAGTAGTTCGACAGTAGGCACAGATACGCAGTATTTT

abundance: .
v_gene: TRBV11-1
d_gene: .
j_gene: TRBJ1-1
CDR3aa: CASSLWGGDTEAFF
CDR3nt: TGTGCCAGCAGCCTGTGGGGCGGGGACACTGAAGCTTTCTTT

abundance: .
v_gene: TRBV14
d_gene: .
j_gene: TRBJ1-5
CDR3aa: CASSQGPRGGRGDNQPQHF
CDR3nt: TGTGCCAGCAGCCAAGGACCCCGGGGGGGGCGGGGTGACAATCAGCCCCAGCATTTT

abundance: .
v_gene: TRBV19
d_gene: .
j_gene: TRBJ2-1
CDR3aa: CASSPRLGNEQFF
CDR3nt: TGTGCCAGTAGTCCTCGACTTGGTAATGAGCAGTTCTTC

abundance: .
v_gene: TRBV28
d_gene: .
j_gene: TRBJ1-2
CDR3aa: CATIQTGRAYGYTF
CDR3nt: TGTGCCACCATTCAAACCGGACGTGCTTATGGCTACACCTTC

abundance: few
v_gene: TRBV7-2
d_gene: .
j_gene: TRBJ2-3
CDR3aa: CASSFGQGADTQYF
CDR3nt: TGTGCCAGCAGCTTCGGGCAGGGCGCAGATACGCAGTATTTT

abundance: once
v_gene: TRBV7-2
d_gene: .
j_gene: TRBJ2-2
CDR3aa: CASSLRGYDTGELFF
CDR3nt: TGTGCCAGCAGCTTGAGGGGGTACGACACCGGGGAGCTGTTTTTT

abundance: .
v_gene: TRBV30
d_gene: .
j_gene: TRBJ1-6
CDR3aa: CAWSGQGKSSPLHF
CDR3nt: TGTGCCTGGAGTGGGCAGGGGAAAAGTTCACCCCTCCACTTT

abundance: .
v_gene: TRBV13
d_gene: TRBD1
j_gene: TRBJ2-1
CDR3aa: CASSDQRQGAFHNEQFF
CDR3nt: TGTGCCAGCAGCGACCAGAGACAGGGGGCCTTCCACAATGAGCAGTTCTTC

abundance: .
v_gene: TRBV7-9
d_gene: TRBD1
j_gene: TRBJ2-2
CDR3aa: CASSSRGPDTGELFF
CDR3nt: TGTGCCAGCAGCTCCAGGGGGCCGGACACCGGGGAGCTGTTTTTT

abundance: .
v_gene: TRBV6-5
d_gene: TRBD1
j_gene: TRBJ1-1
CDR3aa: CASSYSRQGDTEAFF
CDR3nt: TGTGCCAGCAGTTACTCCCGGCAGGGGGACACTGAAGCTTTCTTT

abundance: .
v_gene: TRBV18
d_gene: .
j_gene: TRBJ1-6
CDR3aa: CASSPLGEVGFNSPLHF
CDR3nt: TGTGCCAGCTCACCACTAGGGGAAGTAGGCTTTAATTCACCCCTCCACTTT

abundance: .
v_gene: TRBV5-1
d_gene: TRBD1
j_gene: TRBJ1-4
CDR3aa: CASKGQGAPGEKLFF
CDR3nt: TGCGCCAGCAAGGGACAGGGGGCGCCAGGGGAAAAACTGTTTTTT

abundance: .
v_gene: TRBV6-1
d_gene: .
j_gene: TRBJ2-3
CDR3aa: CASSGSTGGVDTQYF
CDR3nt: TGTGCCAGCAGTGGGTCCACCGGGGGTGTAGATACGCAGTATTTT

abundance: .
v_gene: TRBV7-2
d_gene: .
j_gene: TRBJ1-4
CDR3aa: CASSSPGRSNEKLFF
CDR3nt: TGTGCCAGCAGCTCCCCAGGGAGGAGTAATGAAAAACTGTTTTTT

abundance: .
v_gene: TRBV2
d_gene: .
j_gene: TRBJ2-3
CDR3aa: CASTPPFTDTQYF
CDR3nt: TGTGCCAGCACTCCGCCGTTTACCGATACGCAGTATTTT

abundance: .
v_gene: TRBV30
d_gene: .
j_gene: TRBJ1-1
CDR3aa: CAWWEIVNTEAFF
CDR3nt: TGTGCCTGGTGGGAGATTGTGAACACTGAAGCTTTCTTT

abundance: .
v_gene: TRBV6-1
d_gene: TRBD1
j_gene: TRBJ1-6
CDR3aa: CASSFDRVGNSPLHF
CDR3nt: TGTGCCAGCAGTTTCGACAGGGTGGGCAATTCACCCCTCCACTTT

abundance: .
v_gene: TRBV5-1
d_gene: .
j_gene: TRBJ1-4
CDR3aa: CASSLVPGREEKLFF
CDR3nt: TGCGCCAGCAGCTTGGTGCCAGGGAGGGAAGAAAAACTGTTTTTT

abundance: .
v_gene: TRBV29-1
d_gene: .
j_gene: TRBJ2-1
CDR3aa: CSVDRAGGSNEQFF
CDR3nt: TGCAGCGTTGACAGGGCCGGGGGTTCCAATGAGCAGTTCTTC

abundance: .
v_gene: TRBV28
d_gene: .
j_gene: TRBJ1-4
CDR3aa: CASSFTRANEKLFF
CDR3nt: TGTGCCAGCAGTTTTACCAGGGCTAATGAAAAACTGTTTTTT

abundance: few
v_gene: TRBV19
d_gene: .
j_gene: TRBJ1-5
CDR3aa: CASSRDLTNQPQHF
CDR3nt: TGTGCCAGTAGTAGGGACCTTACCAATCAGCCCCAGCATTTT

abundance: .
v_gene: TRBV5-1
d_gene: .
j_gene: TRBJ2-7
CDR3aa: CASSLEAPSYEQYF
CDR3nt: TGCGCCAGCAGCTTGGAGGCACCCTCCTACGAGCAGTACTTC

abundance: .
v_gene: TRBV5-1
d_gene: .
j_gene: TRBJ2-3
CDR3aa: CASSLVRGSTDTQYF
CDR3nt: TGCGCCAGCAGCTTGGTTCGGGGGAGCACAGATACGCAGTATTTT

abundance: .
v_gene: TRBV28
d_gene: .
j_gene: TRBJ2-7
CDR3aa: CASSLYSHTGLYEQYF
CDR3nt: TGTGCCAGCAGTTTATATAGTCATACGGGGCTCTACGAGCAGTACTTC

abundance: once
v_gene: TRBV27
d_gene: .
j_gene: TRBJ2-7
CDR3aa: CASSFSGSYEQYF
CDR3nt: TGTGCCAGCAGTTTTAGTGGGTCCTACGAGCAGTACTTC

abundance: .
v_gene: TRBV19
d_gene: .
j_gene: TRBJ2-1
CDR3aa: CASSIDRENEQFF
CDR3nt: TGTGCCAGTAGTATAGATCGGGAGAATGAGCAGTTCTTC

abundance: .
v_gene: TRBV5-1
d_gene: TRBD1
j_gene: TRBJ1-1
CDR3aa: CASSLGQGGLSNTEAFF
CDR3nt: TGCGCCAGCAGCTTGGGACAGGGGGGTTTGTCGAACACTGAAGCTTTCTTT

abundance: .
v_gene: TRBV28
d_gene: .
j_gene: TRBJ2-2
CDR3aa: CASSLSAVQGELFF
CDR3nt: TGTGCCAGCAGTTTATCTGCAGTTCAGGGGGAGCTGTTTTTT